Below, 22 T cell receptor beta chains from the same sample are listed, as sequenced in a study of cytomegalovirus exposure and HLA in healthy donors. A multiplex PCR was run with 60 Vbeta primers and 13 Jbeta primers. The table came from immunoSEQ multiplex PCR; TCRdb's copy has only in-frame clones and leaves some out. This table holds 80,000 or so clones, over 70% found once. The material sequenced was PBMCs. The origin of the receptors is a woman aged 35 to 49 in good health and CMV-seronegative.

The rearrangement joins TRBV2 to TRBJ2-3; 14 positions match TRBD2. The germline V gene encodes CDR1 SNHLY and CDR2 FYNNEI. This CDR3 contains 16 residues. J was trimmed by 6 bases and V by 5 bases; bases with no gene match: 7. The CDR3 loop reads CASSPGLAGDLDTQYF. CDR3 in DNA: TGTGCCAGCAGTCCGGGACTAGCGGGGGACCTGGATACGCAGTATTTT.

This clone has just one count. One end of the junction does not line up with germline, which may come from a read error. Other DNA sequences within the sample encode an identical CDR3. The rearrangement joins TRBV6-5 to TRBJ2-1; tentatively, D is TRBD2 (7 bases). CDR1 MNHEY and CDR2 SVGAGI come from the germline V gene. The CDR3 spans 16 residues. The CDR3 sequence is CASSYSAGAGYNEQFF. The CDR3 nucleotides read TGTGCCAGCAGTTACTCGGCGGGGGCGGGTTACAATGAACAGTTCTTC.

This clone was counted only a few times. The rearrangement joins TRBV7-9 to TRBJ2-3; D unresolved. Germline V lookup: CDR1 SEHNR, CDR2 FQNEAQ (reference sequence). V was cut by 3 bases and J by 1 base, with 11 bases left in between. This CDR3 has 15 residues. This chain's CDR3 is CASSFIEIRTDTQYF. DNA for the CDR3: TGTGCCAGCAGCTTCATAGAGATCCGCACAGATACGCAGTATTTT. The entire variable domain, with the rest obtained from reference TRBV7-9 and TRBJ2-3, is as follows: DTGVSQNPRHKITKRGQNVTFRCDPISEHNRLYWYRQTLGQGPEFLTYFQNEAQLEKSRLLSDRFSAERPKGSFSTLEIQRTEQGDSAMYLCASSFIEIRTDTQYFGPGTRLTVL.

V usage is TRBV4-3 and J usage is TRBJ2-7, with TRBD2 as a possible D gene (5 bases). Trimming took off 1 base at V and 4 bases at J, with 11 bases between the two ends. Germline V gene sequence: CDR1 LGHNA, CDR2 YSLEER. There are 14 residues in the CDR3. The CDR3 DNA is TGCGCCAGCAGCCAAGGGATAGGGAGATACGAGCAGTACTTC. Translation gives CASSQGIGRYEQYF.

CDR3: CASSLEGGGTYEQYF. CDR3 bases: TGCGCCAGCAGCTTGGAGGGGGGGGGAACCTACGAGCAGTACTTC. The chain uses TRBV5-1 and TRBJ2-7; possibly TRBD2 for D (7 bases). The V gene's germline CDR1 is SGHRS and CDR2 YFSETQ. Trimming took 0 bases from V and 2 from J, leaving 12 bases between them. The CDR3 spans 15 residues.

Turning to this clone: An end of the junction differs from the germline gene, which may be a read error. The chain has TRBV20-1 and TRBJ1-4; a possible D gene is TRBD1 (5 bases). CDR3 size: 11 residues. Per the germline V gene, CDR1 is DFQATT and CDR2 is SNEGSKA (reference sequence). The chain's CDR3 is CSARTLGQQLF. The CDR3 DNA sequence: TGCAGTGCTAGAACCCTGGGGCAGCAACTTTTT.

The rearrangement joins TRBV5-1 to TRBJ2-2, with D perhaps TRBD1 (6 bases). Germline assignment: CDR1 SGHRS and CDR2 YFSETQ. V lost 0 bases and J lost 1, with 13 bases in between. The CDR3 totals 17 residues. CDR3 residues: CASSLETGTRNTGELFF. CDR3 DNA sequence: TGCGCCAGCAGCTTGGAGACCGGGACACGGAACACCGGGGAGCTGTTTTTT.

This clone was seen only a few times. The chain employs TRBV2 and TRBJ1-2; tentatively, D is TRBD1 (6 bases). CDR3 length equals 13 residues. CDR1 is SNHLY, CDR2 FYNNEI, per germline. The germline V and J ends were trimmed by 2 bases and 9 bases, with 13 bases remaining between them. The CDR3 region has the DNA TGTGCCAGCAGTGAAAACAGGGCCTTTAGCTACACCTTC. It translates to CASSENRAFSYTF.

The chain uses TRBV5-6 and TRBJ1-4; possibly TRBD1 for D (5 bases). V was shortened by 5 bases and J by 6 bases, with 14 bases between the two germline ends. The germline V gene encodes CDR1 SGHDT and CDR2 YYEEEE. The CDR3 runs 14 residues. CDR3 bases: TGTGCCAGCAGAGCCACTGGAGGGGATGAAAAACTGTTTTTT. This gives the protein CASRATGGDEKLFF.

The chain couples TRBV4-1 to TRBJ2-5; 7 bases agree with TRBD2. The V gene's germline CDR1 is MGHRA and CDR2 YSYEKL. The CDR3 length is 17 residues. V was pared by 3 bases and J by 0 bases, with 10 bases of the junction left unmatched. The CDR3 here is CASSHAPIRGDQETQYF. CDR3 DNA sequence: TGCGCCAGCAGCCATGCCCCTATCCGGGGGGACCAAGAGACCCAGTACTTC.

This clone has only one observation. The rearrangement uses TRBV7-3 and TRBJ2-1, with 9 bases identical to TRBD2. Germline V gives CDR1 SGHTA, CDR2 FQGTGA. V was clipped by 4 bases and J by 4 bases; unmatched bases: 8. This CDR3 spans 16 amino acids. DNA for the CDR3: TGTGCCAGCAGCTCCCAGCGGACTAGCGTATACAATGAGCAGTTCTTC. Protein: CASSSQRTSVYNEQFF.

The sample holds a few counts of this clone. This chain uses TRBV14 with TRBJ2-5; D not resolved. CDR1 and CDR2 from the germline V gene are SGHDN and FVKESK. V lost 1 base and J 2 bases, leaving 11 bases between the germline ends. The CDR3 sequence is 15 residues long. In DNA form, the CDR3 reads TGTGCCAGCAGCCAAGGACTCTGGGTTCAAGAGACCCAGTACTTC. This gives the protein CASSQGLWVQETQYF.

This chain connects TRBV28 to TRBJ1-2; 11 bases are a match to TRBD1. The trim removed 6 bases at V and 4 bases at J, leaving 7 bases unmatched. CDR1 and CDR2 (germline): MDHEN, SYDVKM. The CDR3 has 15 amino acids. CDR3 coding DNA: TGTGCCAGCAGCCTGGAAGGGACAGGGGGCTATGGCTACACCTTC. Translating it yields CASSLEGTGGYGYTF.

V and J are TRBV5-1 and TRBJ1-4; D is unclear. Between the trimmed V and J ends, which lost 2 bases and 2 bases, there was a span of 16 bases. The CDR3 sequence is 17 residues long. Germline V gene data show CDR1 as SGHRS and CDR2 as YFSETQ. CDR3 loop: CASSLEGQLETNEKLFF. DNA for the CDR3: TGCGCCAGCAGCTTAGAGGGCCAATTGGAGACTAATGAAAAACTGTTTTTT.

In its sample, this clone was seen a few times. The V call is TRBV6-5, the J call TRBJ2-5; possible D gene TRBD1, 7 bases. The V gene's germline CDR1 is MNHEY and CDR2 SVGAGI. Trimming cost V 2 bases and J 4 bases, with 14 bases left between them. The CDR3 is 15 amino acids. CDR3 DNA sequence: TGTGCCAGCAGTTACCAAAACAGGGGAGGAGAGACCCAGTACTTC. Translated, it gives CASSYQNRGGETQYF.

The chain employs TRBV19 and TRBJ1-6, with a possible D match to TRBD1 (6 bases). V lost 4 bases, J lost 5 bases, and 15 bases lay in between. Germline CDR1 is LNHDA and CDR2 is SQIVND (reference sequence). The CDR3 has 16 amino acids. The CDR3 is CASSTLGGANNSPLHF. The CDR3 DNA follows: TGTGCCAGTAGTACCCTTGGGGGCGCGAATAATTCACCCCTCCACTTT.

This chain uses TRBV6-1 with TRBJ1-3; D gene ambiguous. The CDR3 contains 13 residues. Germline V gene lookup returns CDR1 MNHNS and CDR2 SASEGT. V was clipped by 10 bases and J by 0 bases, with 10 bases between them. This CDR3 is CATSSSSGNTIYF. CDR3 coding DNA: TGTGCCACCTCGTCTTCCTCTGGAAACACCATATATTTT.

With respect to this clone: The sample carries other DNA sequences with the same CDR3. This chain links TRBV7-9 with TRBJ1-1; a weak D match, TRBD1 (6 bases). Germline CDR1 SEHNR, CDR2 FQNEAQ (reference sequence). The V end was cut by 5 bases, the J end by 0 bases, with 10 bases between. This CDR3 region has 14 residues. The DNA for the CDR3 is TGTGCCAGCAGCCCAGGACAGTTGAACACTGAAGCTTTCTTT. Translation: CASSPGQLNTEAFF.

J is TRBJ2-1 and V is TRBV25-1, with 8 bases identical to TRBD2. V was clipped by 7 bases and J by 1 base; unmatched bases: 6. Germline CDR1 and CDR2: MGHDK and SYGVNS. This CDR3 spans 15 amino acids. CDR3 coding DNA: TGTGCCAGCAACCTCGCGGGAGGTTCCTACAATGAGCAGTTCTTC. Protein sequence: CASNLAGGSYNEQFF.

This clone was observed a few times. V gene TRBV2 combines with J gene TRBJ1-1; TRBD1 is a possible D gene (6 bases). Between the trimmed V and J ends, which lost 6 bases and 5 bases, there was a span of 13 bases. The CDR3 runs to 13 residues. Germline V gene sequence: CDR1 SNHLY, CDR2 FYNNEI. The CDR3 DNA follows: TGTGCCAGCAGCCAGGGGCTGGGGACTGAAGCTTTCTTT. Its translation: CASSQGLGTEAFF.

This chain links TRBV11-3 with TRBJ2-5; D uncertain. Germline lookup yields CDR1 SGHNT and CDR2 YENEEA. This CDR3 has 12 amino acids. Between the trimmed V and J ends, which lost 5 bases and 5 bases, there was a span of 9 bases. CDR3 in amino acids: CASSPSGETQYF. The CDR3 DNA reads TGTGCCAGCAGCCCTAGTGGGGAGACCCAGTACTTC.

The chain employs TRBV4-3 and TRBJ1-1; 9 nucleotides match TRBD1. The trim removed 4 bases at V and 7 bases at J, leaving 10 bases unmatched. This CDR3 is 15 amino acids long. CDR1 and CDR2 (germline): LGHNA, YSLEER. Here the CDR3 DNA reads TGCGCCAGCAGCCCGACGGGACAGGGCGTTGGTGAAGCTTTCTTT. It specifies CASSPTGQGVGEAFF.